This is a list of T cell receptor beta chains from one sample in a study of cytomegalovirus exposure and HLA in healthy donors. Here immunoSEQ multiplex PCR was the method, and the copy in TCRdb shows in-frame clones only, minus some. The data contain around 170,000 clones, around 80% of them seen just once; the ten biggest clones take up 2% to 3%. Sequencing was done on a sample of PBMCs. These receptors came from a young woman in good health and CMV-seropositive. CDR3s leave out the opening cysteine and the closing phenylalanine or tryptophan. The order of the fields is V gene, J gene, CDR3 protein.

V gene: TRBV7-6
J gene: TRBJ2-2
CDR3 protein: ASSYEQGAGTGELF

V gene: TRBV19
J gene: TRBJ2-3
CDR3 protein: ASSIRGSDTQY

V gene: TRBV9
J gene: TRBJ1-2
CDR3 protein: ASSPRQGSGYT

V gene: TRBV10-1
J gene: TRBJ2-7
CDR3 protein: ASTPGQGYEQY

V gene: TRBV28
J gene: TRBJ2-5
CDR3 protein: ASSLLSSVEKTQY

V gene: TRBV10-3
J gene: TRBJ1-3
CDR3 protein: AISESSGGSGNTIY

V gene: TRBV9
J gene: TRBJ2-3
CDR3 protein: ASKSSGSTDTQY

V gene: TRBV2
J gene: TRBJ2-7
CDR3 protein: ASRVGQTYEQY

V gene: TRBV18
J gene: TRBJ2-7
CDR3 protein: ASSGRQGSYEQY

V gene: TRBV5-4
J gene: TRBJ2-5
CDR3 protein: ASSPRTSAQETQY

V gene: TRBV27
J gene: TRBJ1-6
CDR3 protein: ASSLRMTGLSYNSPLH

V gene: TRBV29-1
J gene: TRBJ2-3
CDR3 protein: SLKGSGDTQY

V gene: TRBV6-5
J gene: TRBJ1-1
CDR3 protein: ASSVGQSNTEAF

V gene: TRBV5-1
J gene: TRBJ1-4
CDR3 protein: ASSSQGRATNEKLF

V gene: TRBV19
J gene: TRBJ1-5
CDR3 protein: ARITGQGDKSNQPQH

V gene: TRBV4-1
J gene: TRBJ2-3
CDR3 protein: ASSEGQGLPDTQY

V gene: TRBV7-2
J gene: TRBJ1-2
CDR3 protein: ASSYSQGMGYT

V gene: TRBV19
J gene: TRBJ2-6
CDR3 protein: ASRVGGTGANVLT

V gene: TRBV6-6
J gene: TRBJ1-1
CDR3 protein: ASSRGQLNTEAF

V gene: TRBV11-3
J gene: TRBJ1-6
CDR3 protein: ASSLEQGGSIYNSPLH

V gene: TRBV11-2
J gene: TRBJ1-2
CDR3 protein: ASSRRDSYGYT

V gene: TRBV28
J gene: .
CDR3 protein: ASSLPGYEQY

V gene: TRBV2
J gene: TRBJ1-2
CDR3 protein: ASTRTGAYGYT

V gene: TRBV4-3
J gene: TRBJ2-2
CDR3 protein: ASSPVIEGAGELF

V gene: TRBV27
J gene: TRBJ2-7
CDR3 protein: ASSDRGRDEQY

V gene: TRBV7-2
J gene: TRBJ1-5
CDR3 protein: ASSIRGDQPQH

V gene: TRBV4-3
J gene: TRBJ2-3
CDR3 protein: ASSQDQGYTDTQY

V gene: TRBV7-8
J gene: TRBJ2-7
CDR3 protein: ASSLAGGYEQY

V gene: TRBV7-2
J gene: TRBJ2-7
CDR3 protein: ASSIDRVNEQY

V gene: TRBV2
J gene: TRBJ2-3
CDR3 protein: ASNEASGGAGDTQY

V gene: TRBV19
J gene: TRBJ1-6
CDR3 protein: ASSAQGAQTPLH

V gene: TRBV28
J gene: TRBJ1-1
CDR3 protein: ASRSGPLGQGRNTEAF

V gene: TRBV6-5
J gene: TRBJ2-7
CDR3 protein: ASTGPRGEQY

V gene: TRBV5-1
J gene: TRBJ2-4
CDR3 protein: ASSLAPRGTKNIQY

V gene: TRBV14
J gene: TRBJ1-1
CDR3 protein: ASSQVRGNTEAF